The clone carrying this TCR beta chain showed up many times. Time point specified: patch test 3, about 24 weeks after DPC sensitization. Treatment meaning: therapeutic diphenylcyclopropenone sensitization with weekly scalp DPC. TCRdb re-called the RACE reads with MiXCR, one entry per CDR3 protein. Of 28,000 or so distinct CDR3 sequences in the sample, nearly 6% were seen once. This specimen comes from a study of human T cells and chemical hapten exposure. In the study overall: Each patch test put 0.01% DPC on the upper back, and results were read at 6 days.

The clonotype was recovered from a man aged 25 to 45 with alopecia areata. Some clones in this sample may be carry-over from other donors' samples. The input for sequencing was whole blood, taken in connection with sensitization to the hapten diphenylcyclopropenone (DPC).

CDR3 region: CASSQDTYSNQPQHF. CDR3 sequence (DNA): TGTGCCAGCAGCCAAGACACGTATAGCAATCAGCCCCAGCATTTT. This chain links TRBV7-6 with TRBJ1-5; no clear D. The V and J ends lost 5 bases and 0 bases respectively, with 11 bases between them. CDR3 length equals 15 residues. Per the germline V gene, CDR1 is SGHVS and CDR2 is FNYEAQ.